Detailed here is one T cell receptor beta chain. Its antigen is not known. These data come from a study of OX40 agonist ivuxolimab in advanced cancers. Study results and caveats: On average, a greater number of expanded clones characterised CD8+ T cells relative to CD4+.

V shed 4 bases, J shed 12 bases, and the junction held 12 bases outside the gene matches. Germline V lookup: CDR1 MGHRA, CDR2 YSYEKL. The CDR3 is 15 amino acids. TCRdb keeps only in-frame clones here, not all; method: immunoSEQ multiplex PCR. This table has tens of thousands of clones, around 87% appearing once. The specimen comprised CD4+ or CD8+ T cells sorted from blood, sampled in a trial of the OX40 agonist ivuxolimab. The TCR originated in an adult with an advanced solid tumor such as melanoma, head and neck, liver or kidney cancer. This chain uses TRBV4-1 with TRBJ1-4; 9 bases align to TRBD1. The CDR3 nucleotides read TGCGCCAGCAGCCTAAGGACAGGGGTGGGTTTTGAACTGTTTTTT. Amino acid sequence: CASSLRTGVGFELFF.